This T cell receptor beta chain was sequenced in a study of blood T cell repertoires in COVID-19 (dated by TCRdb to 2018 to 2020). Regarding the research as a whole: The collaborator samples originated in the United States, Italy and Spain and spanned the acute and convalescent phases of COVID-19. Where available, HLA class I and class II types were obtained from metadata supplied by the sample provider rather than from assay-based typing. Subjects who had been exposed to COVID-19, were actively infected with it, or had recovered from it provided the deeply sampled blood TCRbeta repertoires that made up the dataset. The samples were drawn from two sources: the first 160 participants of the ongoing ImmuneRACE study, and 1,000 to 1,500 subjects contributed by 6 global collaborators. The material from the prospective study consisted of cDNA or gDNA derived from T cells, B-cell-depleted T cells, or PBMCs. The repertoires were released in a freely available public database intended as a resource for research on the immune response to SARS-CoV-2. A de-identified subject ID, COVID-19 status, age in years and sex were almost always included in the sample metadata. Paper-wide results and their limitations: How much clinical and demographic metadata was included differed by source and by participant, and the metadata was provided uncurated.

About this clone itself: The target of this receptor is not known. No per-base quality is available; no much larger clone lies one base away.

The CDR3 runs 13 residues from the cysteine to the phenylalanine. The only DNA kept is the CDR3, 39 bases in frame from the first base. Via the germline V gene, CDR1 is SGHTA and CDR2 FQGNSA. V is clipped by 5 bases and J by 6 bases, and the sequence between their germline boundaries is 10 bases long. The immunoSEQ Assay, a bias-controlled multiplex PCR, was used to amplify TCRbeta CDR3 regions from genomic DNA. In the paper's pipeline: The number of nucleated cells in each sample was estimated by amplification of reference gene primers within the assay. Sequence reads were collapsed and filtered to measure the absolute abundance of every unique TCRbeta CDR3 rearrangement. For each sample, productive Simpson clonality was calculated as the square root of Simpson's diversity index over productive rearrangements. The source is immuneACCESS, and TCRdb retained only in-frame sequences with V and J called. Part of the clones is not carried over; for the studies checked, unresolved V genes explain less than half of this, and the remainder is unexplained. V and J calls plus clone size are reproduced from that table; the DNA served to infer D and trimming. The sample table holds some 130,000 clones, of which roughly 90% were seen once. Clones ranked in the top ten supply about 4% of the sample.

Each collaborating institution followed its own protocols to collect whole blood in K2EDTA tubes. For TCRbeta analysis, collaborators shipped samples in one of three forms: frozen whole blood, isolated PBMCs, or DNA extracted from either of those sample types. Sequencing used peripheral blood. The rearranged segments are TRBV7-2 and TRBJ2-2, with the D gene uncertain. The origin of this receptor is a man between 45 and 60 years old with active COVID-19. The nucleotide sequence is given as TGTGCCAGCAGCCAAGCCCTAGCCGGGGAGCTGTTTTTT. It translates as CASSQALAGELFF.